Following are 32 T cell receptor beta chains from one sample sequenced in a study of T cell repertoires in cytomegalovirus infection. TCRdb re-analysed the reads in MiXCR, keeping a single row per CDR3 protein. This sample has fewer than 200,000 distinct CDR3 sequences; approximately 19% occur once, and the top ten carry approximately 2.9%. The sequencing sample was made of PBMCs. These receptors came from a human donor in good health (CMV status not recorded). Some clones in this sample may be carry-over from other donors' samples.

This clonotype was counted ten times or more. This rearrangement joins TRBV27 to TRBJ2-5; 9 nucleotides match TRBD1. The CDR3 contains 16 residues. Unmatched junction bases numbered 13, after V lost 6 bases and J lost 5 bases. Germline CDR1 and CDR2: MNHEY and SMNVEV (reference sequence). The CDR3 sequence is CASSLTGTGLGETQYF. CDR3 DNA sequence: TGTGCCAGCAGCCTAACCGGGACAGGGCTCGGCGAGACCCAGTACTTC.

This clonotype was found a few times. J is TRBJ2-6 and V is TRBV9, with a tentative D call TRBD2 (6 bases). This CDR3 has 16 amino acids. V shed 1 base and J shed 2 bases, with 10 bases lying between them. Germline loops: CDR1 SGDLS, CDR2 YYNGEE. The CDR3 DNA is TGTGCCAGCAGCGTACGGGGGAACCCTGGGGCCAACGTCCTGACTTTC. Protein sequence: CASSVRGNPGANVLTF.

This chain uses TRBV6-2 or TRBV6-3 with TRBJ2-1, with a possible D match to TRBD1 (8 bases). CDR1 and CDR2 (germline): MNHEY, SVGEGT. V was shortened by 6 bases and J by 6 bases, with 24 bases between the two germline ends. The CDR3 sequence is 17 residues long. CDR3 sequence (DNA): TGTGCCAGCAGCCAAGGGGCTTCGGACAGGGAGGGCAATGAGCAGTTCTTC. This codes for CASSQGASDREGNEQFF.

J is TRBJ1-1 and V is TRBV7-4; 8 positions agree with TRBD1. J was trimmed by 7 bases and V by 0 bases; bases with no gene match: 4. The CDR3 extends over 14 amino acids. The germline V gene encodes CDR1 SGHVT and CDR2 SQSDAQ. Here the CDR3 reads CASSLAPDRGEAFF. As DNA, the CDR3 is TGTGCCAGCAGCTTAGCGCCCGACAGGGGTGAAGCTTTCTTT. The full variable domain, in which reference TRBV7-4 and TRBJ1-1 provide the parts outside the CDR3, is GAGVSQSPRYKVAKRGRDVALRCDSISGHVTLYWYRQTLGQGSEVLTYSQSDAQRDKSGRPSGRFSAERPERSVSTLKIQRTEQGDSAVYLCASSLAPDRGEAFFGQGTRLTVV.

The CDR3 sequence is CSARTPIQVNTEAFF. The CDR3 DNA reads TGCAGTGCTAGGACTCCTATCCAGGTGAACACTGAAGCTTTCTTT. This chain uses TRBV20-1 with TRBJ1-1; D is unclear. The CDR3 consists of 15 residues. V lost 3 bases, J lost 0 bases, and 14 bases lay in between. Per the germline V gene, CDR1 is DFQATT and CDR2 is SNEGSKA (reference sequence).

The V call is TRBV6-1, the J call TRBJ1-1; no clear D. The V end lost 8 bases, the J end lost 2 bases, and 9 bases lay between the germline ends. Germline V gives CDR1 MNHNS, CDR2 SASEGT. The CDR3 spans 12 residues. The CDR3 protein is CASVHGNTEAFF. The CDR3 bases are TGTGCCAGCGTGCACGGAAACACTGAAGCTTTCTTT.

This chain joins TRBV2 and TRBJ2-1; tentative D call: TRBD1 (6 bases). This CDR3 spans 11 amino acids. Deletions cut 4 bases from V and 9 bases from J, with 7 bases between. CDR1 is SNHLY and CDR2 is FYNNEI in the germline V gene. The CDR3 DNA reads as TGTGCCAGCAGTGGAGGGGGTGAGCAGTTCTTC. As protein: CASSGGGEQFF.

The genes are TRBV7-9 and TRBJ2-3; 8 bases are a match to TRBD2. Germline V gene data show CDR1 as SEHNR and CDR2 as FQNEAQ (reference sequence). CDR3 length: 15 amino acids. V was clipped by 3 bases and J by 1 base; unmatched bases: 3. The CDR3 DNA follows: TGTGCCAGCAGCTTTGCGACTAGCGGCACAGATACGCAGTATTTT. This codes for CASSFATSGTDTQYF.

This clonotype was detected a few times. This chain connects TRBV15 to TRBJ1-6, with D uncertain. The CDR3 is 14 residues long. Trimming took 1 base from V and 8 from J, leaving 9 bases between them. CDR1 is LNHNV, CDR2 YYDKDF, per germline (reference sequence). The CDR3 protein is CATSRGDSYSPLHF. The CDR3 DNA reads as TGTGCCACCAGCAGAGGAGACTCATATTCACCCCTCCACTTT.

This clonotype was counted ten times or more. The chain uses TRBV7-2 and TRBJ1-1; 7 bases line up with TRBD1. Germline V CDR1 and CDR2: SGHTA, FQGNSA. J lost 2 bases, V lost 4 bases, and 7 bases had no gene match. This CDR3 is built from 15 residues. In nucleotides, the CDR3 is TGTGCCAGCAGCTCACACAGGGGCGTAAACACTGAAGCTTTCTTT. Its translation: CASSSHRGVNTEAFF.

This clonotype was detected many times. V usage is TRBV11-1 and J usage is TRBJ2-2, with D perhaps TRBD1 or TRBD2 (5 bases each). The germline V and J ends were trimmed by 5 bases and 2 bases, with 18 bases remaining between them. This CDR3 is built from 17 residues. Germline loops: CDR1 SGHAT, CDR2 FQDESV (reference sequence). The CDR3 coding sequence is TGTGCCAGCAGCCCAACCTCGGGACCCACAAACACCGGGGAGCTGTTTTTT. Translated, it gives CASSPTSGPTNTGELFF.

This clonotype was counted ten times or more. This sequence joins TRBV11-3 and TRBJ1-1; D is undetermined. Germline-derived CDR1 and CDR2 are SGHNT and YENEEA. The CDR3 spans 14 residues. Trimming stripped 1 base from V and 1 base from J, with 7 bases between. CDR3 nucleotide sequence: TGTGCCAGCAGCTTAGGCAGACAGAACACTGAAGCTTTCTTT. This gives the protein CASSLGRQNTEAFF.

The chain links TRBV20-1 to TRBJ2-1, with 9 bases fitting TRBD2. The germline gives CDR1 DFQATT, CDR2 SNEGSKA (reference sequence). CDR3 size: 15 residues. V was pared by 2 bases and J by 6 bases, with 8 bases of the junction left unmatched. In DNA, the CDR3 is TGCAGTGCTAGAAGGGCGGGAGGGCCGGGCAATGAGCAGTTCTTC. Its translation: CSARRAGGPGNEQFF.

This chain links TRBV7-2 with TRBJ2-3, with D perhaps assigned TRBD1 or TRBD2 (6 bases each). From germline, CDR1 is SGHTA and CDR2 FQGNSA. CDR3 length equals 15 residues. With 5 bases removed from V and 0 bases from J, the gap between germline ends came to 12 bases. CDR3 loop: CASSTRGASTDTQYF. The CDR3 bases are TGTGCCAGCAGCACTAGGGGGGCCAGCACAGATACGCAGTATTTT. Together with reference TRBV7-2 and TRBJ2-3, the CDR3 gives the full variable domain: GAGVSQSPSNKVTEKGKDVELRCDPISGHTALYWYRQSLGQGLEFLIYFQGNSAPDKSGLPSDRFSAERTGGSVSTLTIQRTQQEDSAVYLCASSTRGASTDTQYFGPGTRLTVL.

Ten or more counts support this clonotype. The CDR3 protein is CASSPDPAGVGGYF. CDR3 coding DNA: TGTGCCAGCAGCCCCGATCCAGCGGGAGTTGGGGGGTATTTT. The rearrangement uses TRBV7-2 and TRBJ2-3; TRBD2 matches at 8 bases. V lost 5 bases, J lost 14 bases, and 15 bases stayed unmatched. CDR1 is SGHTA, CDR2 FQGNSA, per germline. The CDR3 is made up of 14 amino acids.

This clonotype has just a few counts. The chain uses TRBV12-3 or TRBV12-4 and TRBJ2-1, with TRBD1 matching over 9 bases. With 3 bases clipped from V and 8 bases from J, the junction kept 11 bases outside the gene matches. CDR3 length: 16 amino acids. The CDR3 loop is CASSFGGTGSGYEQFF. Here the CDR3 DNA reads TGTGCCAGCAGTTTTGGAGGGACAGGGTCAGGGTATGAGCAGTTCTTC.

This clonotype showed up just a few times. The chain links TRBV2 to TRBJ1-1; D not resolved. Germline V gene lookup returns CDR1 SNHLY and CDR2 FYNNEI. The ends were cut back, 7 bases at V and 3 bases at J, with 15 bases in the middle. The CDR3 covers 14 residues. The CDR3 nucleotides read TGTGCCAGCATACTGTACCTTCGGGACACTGAAGCTTTCTTT. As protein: CASILYLRDTEAFF.

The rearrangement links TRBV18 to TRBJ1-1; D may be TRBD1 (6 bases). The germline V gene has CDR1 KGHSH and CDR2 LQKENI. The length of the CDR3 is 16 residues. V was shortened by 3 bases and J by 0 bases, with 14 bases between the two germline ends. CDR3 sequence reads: CASSPPDRTLNTEAFF. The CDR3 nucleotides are TGTGCCAGCTCACCCCCCGACAGGACCTTGAACACTGAAGCTTTCTTT.

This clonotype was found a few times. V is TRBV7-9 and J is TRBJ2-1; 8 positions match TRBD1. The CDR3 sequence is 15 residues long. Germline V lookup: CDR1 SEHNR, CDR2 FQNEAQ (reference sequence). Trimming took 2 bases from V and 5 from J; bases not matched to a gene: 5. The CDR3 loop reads CASSLTGGPDNEQFF. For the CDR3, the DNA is TGTGCCAGCAGCTTAACAGGGGGTCCGGACAATGAGCAGTTCTTC.

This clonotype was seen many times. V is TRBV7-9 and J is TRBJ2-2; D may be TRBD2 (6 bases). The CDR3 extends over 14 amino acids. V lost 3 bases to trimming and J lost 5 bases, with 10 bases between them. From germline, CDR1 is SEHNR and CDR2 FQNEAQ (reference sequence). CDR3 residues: CASSFHGGTGELFF. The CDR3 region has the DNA TGTGCCAGCAGCTTCCACGGGGGAACCGGGGAGCTGTTTTTT.

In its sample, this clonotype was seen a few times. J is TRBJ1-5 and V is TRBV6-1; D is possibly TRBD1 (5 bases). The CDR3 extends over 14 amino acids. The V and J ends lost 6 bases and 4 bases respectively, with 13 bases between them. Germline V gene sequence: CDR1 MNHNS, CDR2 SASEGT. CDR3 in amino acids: CASSGLGGNQPQHF. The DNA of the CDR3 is TGTGCCAGCAGCGGCCTCGGGGGTAATCAGCCCCAGCATTTT.

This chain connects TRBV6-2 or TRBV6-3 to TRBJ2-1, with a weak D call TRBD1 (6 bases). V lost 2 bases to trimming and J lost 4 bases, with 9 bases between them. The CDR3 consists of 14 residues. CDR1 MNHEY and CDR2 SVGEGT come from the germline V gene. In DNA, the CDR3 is TGTGCCAGCAGTTACCGGACAGTTTACAATGAGCAGTTCTTC. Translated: CASSYRTVYNEQFF.

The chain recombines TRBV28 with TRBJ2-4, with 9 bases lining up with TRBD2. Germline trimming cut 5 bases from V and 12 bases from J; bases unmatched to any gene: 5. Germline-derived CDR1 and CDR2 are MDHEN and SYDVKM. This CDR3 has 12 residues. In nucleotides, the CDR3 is TGTGCCAGCAGTACTCGCGGGAGGGGTCAGTACTTC. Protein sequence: CASSTRGRGQYF.

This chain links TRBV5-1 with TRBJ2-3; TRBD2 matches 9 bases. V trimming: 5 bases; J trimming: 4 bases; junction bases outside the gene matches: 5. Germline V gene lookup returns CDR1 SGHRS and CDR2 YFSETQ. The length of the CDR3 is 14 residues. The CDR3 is CASRSVAGADTQYF. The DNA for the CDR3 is TGCGCCAGCAGAAGTGTAGCGGGAGCAGATACGCAGTATTTT.

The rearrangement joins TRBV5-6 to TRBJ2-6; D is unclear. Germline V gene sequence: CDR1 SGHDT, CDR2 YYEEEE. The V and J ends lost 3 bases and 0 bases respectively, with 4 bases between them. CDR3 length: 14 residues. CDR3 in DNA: TGTGCCAGCAGCTCGGCCTCTGGGGCCAACGTCCTGACTTTC. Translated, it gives CASSSASGANVLTF.

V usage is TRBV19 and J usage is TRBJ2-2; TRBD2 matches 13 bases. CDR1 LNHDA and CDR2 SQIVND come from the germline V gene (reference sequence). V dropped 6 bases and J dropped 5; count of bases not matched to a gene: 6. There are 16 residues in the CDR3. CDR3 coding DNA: TGTGCCAGTAGCCAAAGGACTAGCGGGAGAACCGGGGAGCTGTTTTTT. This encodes CASSQRTSGRTGELFF. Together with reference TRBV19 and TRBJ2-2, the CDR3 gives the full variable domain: DGGITQSPKYLFRKEGQNVTLSCEQNLNHDAMYWYRQDPGQGLRLIYYSQIVNDFQKGDIAEGYSVSREKKESFPLTVTSAQKNPTAFYLCASSQRTSGRTGELFFGEGSRLTVL.

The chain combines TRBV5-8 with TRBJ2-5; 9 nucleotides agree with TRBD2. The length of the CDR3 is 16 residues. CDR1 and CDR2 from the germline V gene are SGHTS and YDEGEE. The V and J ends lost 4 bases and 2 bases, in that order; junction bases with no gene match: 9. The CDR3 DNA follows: TGTGCCAGCAGCCATGGGGCTAGCGGGATACAAGAGACCCAGTACTTC. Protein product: CASSHGASGIQETQYF.

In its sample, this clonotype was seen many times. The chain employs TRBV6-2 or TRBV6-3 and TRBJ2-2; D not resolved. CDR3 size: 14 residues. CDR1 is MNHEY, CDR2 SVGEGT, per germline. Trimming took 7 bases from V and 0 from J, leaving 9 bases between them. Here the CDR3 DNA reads TGTGCCAGCACAGAGGTCGCGAACACCGGGGAGCTGTTTTTT. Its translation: CASTEVANTGELFF.

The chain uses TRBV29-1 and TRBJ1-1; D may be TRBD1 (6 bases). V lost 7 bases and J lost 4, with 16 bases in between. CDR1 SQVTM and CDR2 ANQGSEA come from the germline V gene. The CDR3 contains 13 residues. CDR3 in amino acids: CSAGRDTGTEAFF. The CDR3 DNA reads TGCAGCGCCGGACGGGACACGGGCACTGAAGCTTTCTTT.

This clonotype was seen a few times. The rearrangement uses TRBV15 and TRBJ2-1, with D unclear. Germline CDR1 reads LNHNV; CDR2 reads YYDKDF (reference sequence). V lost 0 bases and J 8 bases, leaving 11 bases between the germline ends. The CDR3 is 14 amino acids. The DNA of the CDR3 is TGTGCCACCAGCAGAGATCAAATGGGCGATGAGCAGTTCTTC. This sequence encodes CATSRDQMGDEQFF.

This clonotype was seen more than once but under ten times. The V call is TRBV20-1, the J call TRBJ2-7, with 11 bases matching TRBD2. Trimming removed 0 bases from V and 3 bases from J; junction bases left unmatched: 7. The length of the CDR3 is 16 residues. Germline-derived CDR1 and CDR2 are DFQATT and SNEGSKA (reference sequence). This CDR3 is CSARDSASGRIYEQYF. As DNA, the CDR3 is TGCAGTGCTAGAGATTCGGCTAGCGGGAGGATCTACGAGCAGTACTTC.

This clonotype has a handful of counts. CDR3 sequence: CATSRAWGRDTEAFF. The CDR3 DNA follows: TGTGCCACCAGCAGAGCTTGGGGGAGGGACACTGAAGCTTTCTTT. The chain employs TRBV15 and TRBJ1-1, with D perhaps TRBD1 (5 bases). The CDR3 sequence is 15 residues long. The V and J ends lost 1 base and 3 bases respectively, with 12 bases between them. Germline V gives CDR1 LNHNV, CDR2 YYDKDF (reference sequence).